The 21 T cell receptor beta chains below were found in one sample sequenced in a study of T cells in Graves' hyperthyroidism and ophthalmopathy. The TCR beta CDR3 regions underwent amplification using RNA transcripts as the source. First-round RT-PCR with HTBI primers amplified the TCR CDR3 region. One entry per CDR3 protein results from TCRdb running MiXCR on the multiplex PCR reads. The data contain approximately 640,000 distinct CDR3 sequences, 15% to 20% of them singletons. Sequencing was carried out using blood. These receptors were taken from a man aged 50-60 years with Graves' hyperthyroidism.

This clonotype occurred many times. The J gene is TRBJ2-5, the V gene TRBV27; 8 nucleotides line up with TRBD1. The CDR3 extends over 14 amino acids. Germline loops: CDR1 MNHEY, CDR2 SMNVEV (reference sequence). Losses at the gene ends were 1 base for V and 5 bases for J; bases not matched to a gene: 3. CDR3: CASSLFDRGETQYF. The CDR3 nucleotides read TGTGCCAGCAGTTTATTCGACAGGGGTGAGACCCAGTACTTC.

This clonotype has just a few counts. This chain links TRBV28 with TRBJ1-5, with D possibly being TRBD1 (5 bases). The CDR3 is made up of 15 amino acids. Trimming took 5 bases from V and 5 from J, leaving 16 bases between them. Germline CDR1 is MDHEN and CDR2 is SYDVKM. The DNA of the CDR3 is TGTGCCAGCAGTCCGGGGCAGATCCGGGATCAGCCCCAGCATTTT. It translates to CASSPGQIRDQPQHF. Full variable domain (outside the CDR3, taken from reference TRBV28 and TRBJ1-5): DVKVTQSSRYLVKRTGEKVFLECVQDMDHENMFWYRQDPGLGLRLIYFSYDVKMKEKGDIPEGYSVSREKKERFSLILESASTNQTSMYLCASSPGQIRDQPQHFGDGTRLSIL.

The rearrangement uses TRBV19 and TRBJ1-5; D remains ambiguous. Trimming stripped 9 bases from V and 3 bases from J, with 21 bases between. CDR1 is LNHDA, CDR2 SQIVND, per germline (reference sequence). The CDR3 length is 16 residues. This CDR3 is CASRPNGGLNNQPQHF. The CDR3 nucleotides are TGTGCCAGCCGCCCGAATGGTGGGCTCAACAATCAGCCCCAGCATTTT.

This clonotype has only a few counts. The gene calls are TRBV30 and TRBJ1-1; possibly TRBD1 for D (5 bases). Deletions cut 2 bases from V and 2 bases from J, with 15 bases between. The CDR3 runs to 15 residues. CDR1 is GTSNPN and CDR2 is SVGIG in the germline V gene (reference sequence). The DNA of the CDR3 is TGTGCCTGGAGTCCGAGGGGAGGAATAAACACTGAAGCTTTCTTT. It specifies CAWSPRGGINTEAFF.

This clonotype was seen ten or more times. The V gene is TRBV11-1, the J gene TRBJ1-1, with D tentatively TRBD1 (6 bases). CDR3 size: 17 residues. V shed 4 bases and J shed 1 base, with 19 bases lying between them. Germline CDR1 SGHAT, CDR2 FQDESV (reference sequence). The CDR3: CASSSSFLGGPNTEAFF. The CDR3 bases are TGTGCCAGCAGCTCCTCGTTCCTCGGGGGGCCGAACACTGAAGCTTTCTTT.

This clonotype was observed at least ten times. The rearrangement joins TRBV30 to TRBJ2-7, with D possibly being TRBD1 (5 bases). The germline V gene has CDR1 GTSNPN and CDR2 SVGIG (reference sequence). The CDR3 has 13 residues. V lost 2 bases and J lost 2, with 10 bases in between. The CDR3 here is CAWSRGKTYEQYF. The CDR3 bases are TGTGCCTGGAGTAGGGGTAAAACCTACGAGCAGTACTTC.

This clonotype turned up a few times. The chain joins TRBV6-5 to TRBJ2-2, with D maybe TRBD1 (5 bases). Looked up from germline, CDR1 is MNHEY and CDR2 is SVGAGI. Trimming cost V 5 bases and J 4 bases, with 8 bases left between them. This CDR3 has 13 amino acids. CDR3 in amino acids: CASSRQTTGELFF. CDR3 DNA: TGTGCCAGCAGTCGACAGACCACCGGGGAGCTGTTTTTT.

This clonotype was observed many times. The chain combines TRBV29-1 with TRBJ2-1; D not resolved. This CDR3 region has 14 residues. CDR1 SQVTM and CDR2 ANQGSEA come from the germline V gene. Trimming pared 5 bases from V and 7 bases from J, leaving 18 bases between. Here the CDR3 DNA reads TGCAGCGTTCTACCCCTAAGGGCGGAGAATGAGCAGTTCTTC. Translation gives CSVLPLRAENEQFF.

The chain couples TRBV30 to TRBJ1-1; no clear D gene. Germline V CDR1 and CDR2: GTSNPN, SVGIG (reference sequence). Trimming took 1 base from V and 7 from J, leaving 10 bases between them. This CDR3 has 12 residues. The CDR3 DNA reads as TGTGCCTGGAGTGAAGTGAGGATTGAAGCTTTCTTT. As protein: CAWSEVRIEAFF.

In regard to this clonotype: This could be a read error, since a much larger clone is one nucleotide away. The chain is built from TRBV27 and TRBJ2-6; D gene uncertain. The CDR3 runs to 16 residues. Germline loops: CDR1 MNHEY, CDR2 SMNVEV (reference sequence). The CDR3 is CAGSLEVAAGANVLTF. DNA for the CDR3: TGTGCCGGCAGTTTAGAGGTTGCGGCGGGGGCCAACGTCCTGACTTTC.

This chain uses TRBV3-1 with TRBJ1-1; TRBD1 matches at 7 bases. The CDR3 has 15 amino acids. The trim removed 8 bases at V and 5 bases at J, leaving 14 bases unmatched. Germline lookup yields CDR1 LGHDT and CDR2 YNNKEL (reference sequence). The CDR3: CASAVLGQPGTEAFF. DNA of the CDR3: TGTGCCAGCGCCGTATTGGGACAGCCAGGGACTGAAGCTTTCTTT.

A few counts support this clonotype. The chain links TRBV6-1 to TRBJ2-7; D uncertain. Germline lookup yields CDR1 MNHNS and CDR2 SASEGT. The CDR3 covers 14 residues. Trimming removed 5 bases from V and 4 bases from J, with 15 bases in between. In nucleotides, the CDR3 is TGTGCCAGCAGTAAAAATCCCGAAGTATACGAGCAGTACTTC. This encodes CASSKNPEVYEQYF.

This chain connects TRBV4-3 to TRBJ2-7; a possible D gene is TRBD1 (6 bases). The ends were cut back, 1 base at V and 3 bases at J, with 19 bases in the middle. The CDR3 extends over 17 amino acids. Germline CDR1 reads LGHNA; CDR2 reads YSLEER. The CDR3 DNA sequence: TGCGCCAGCAGCCAAGTTTGGTCGCGCCAGGGGTACTACGAGCAGTACTTC. Translation gives CASSQVWSRQGYYEQYF.

This clonotype was seen repeatedly, ten times or more. The chain recombines TRBV28 with TRBJ2-7; 10 nucleotides agree with TRBD2. From germline, CDR1 is MDHEN and CDR2 SYDVKM. CDR3 size: 14 residues. V lost 6 bases, J lost 5 bases, and 7 bases stayed unmatched. CDR3 sequence (DNA): TGTGCCAGCAGCTCTAGCGGGAGAGTCCACGAGCAGTACTTC. It is translated as CASSSSGRVHEQYF.

The chain uses TRBV7-3 and TRBJ2-1; 9 bases are shared with TRBD2. Looked up from germline, CDR1 is SGHTA and CDR2 is FQGTGA. J lost 11 bases, V lost 5 bases, and 7 bases had no gene match. This CDR3 contains 13 residues. The CDR3 here is CASSPPSGNQQFF. The CDR3 region has the DNA TGTGCCAGCAGCCCCCCTAGCGGGAATCAGCAGTTCTTC. Variable domain in full (rest from reference TRBV7-3 and TRBJ2-1): GAGVSQTPSNKVTEKGKYVELRCDPISGHTALYWYRQSLGQGPEFLIYFQGTGAADDSGLPNDRFFAVRPEGSVSTLKIQRTERGDSAVYLCASSPPSGNQQFFGPGTRLTVL.

This clonotype turned up a few times. J is TRBJ2-7 and V is TRBV6-5; D call uncertain. V was shortened by 2 bases and J by 6 bases, with 20 bases between the two germline ends. Germline V lookup: CDR1 MNHEY, CDR2 SVGAGI. The CDR3 covers 16 residues. The CDR3 nucleotides read TGTGCCAGCAGTTACGACGGGTCCTATTTTGGGTTCGAGCAGTACTTC. Its translation is CASSYDGSYFGFEQYF.

This clonotype was detected many times. This chain joins TRBV3-1 and TRBJ2-1; tentatively, D is TRBD1 (5 bases). This CDR3 spans 14 amino acids. V dropped 0 bases and J dropped 7 bases, with 10 bases sitting between them. Germline CDR1 is LGHDT and CDR2 is YNNKEL (reference sequence). The CDR3 spells CASSQDTGKNEQFF. CDR3 nucleotides: TGTGCCAGCAGCCAAGATACAGGCAAAAATGAGCAGTTCTTC.

This clonotype was seen only a few times. A read error may produce the germline difference seen at one junction end. This chain connects TRBV9 to TRBJ2-2, with a possible D match to TRBD2 (6 bases). The CDR3 is 14 amino acids. Looked up from germline, CDR1 is SGDLS and CDR2 is YYNGEE. Here the CDR3 reads CASSRGGEDGELLF. The CDR3 DNA reads TGTGCCAGCAGCAGGGGCGGGGAGGACGGGGAGCTGCTTTTT.

This clonotype was picked up a small number of times. The V call is TRBV10-1, the J call TRBJ2-1; D gene uncertain. The V gene lost 6 bases and the J gene lost 0 bases, with 12 bases spanning the gap. The CDR3 is 15 residues long. Per germline, CDR1 WNHNN and CDR2 SYGVQD (reference sequence). CDR3 nucleotide sequence: TGCGCCAGCAGCCCACGTGGGAACTCCTACAATGAGCAGTTCTTC. Residues: CASSPRGNSYNEQFF.

This clonotype was picked up many times. V is TRBV29-1 and J is TRBJ2-1, with 11 bases fitting TRBD2. This CDR3 has 15 residues. CDR1 SQVTM and CDR2 ANQGSEA come from the germline V gene. V gave up 7 bases and J gave up 0 bases; unmatched junction bases: 5. Written as DNA, the CDR3 is TGCAGCGCTGTAGCGGGAGGGGCCTCCTACAATGAGCAGTTCTTC. Translation gives CSAVAGGASYNEQFF.

The chain has TRBV6-2 or TRBV6-3 and TRBJ2-7; D call uncertain. The germline V gene encodes CDR1 MNHEY and CDR2 SVGEGT. CDR3 length: 17 residues. V was pared by 0 bases and J by 0 bases, with 15 bases between. This CDR3 reads CASSYSKARRSSYEQYF. Written as DNA, the CDR3 is TGTGCCAGCAGTTACTCGAAGGCCCGAAGGAGCTCCTACGAGCAGTACTTC.